The text below deals with one T cell receptor (beta chain). Germline V gene sequence: CDR1 MGHRA, CDR2 YSYEKL. V lost 3 bases to trimming and J lost 10 bases, with 22 bases between them. The CDR3 sequence is 16 residues long. The data were taken from a study of control samples from healthy donors and cancer patients. This table comes from immunoSEQ multiplex PCR, and its TCRdb copy is limited to in-frame clones, with some not included. The sample has roughly 180,000 clones, roughly 93% seen once; the top ten hold approximately 4%. Specimen: blood. The TCR originated in a woman aged 55-69 years in good health. This chain joins TRBV4-1 and TRBJ2-1; weak D call: TRBD2 (7 bases). DNA of the CDR3: TGCGCCAGCAGCCATTGGTCGGGGGGCCTTTCCGTAGAGCAGTTCTTC. It codes for CASSHWSGGLSVEQFF.